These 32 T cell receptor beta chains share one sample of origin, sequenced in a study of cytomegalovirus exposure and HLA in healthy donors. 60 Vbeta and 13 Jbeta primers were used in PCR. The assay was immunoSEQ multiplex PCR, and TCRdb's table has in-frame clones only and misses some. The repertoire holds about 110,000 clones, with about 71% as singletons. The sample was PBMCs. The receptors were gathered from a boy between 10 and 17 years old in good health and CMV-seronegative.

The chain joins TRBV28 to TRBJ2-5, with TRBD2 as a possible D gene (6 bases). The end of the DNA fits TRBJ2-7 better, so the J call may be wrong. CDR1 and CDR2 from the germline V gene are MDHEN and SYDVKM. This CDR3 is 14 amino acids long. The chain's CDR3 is CASGTGTHTYEQYF. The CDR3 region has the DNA TGTGCCAGCGGAACCGGGACTCATACCTACGAGCAGTACTTC.

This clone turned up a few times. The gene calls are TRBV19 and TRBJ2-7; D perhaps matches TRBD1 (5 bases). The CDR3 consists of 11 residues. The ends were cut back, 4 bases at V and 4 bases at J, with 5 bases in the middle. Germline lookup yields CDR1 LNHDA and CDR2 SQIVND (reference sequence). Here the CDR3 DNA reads TGTGCCAGTAGTACAGGGTACGAGCAGTACTTC. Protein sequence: CASSTGYEQYF.

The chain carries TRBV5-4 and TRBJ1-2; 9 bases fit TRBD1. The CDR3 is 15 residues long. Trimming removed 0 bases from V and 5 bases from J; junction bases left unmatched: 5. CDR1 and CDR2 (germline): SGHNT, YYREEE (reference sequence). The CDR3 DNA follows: TGTGCCAGCAGCTTGGAGGGACAGGGATCTTATGGCTACACCTTC. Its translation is CASSLEGQGSYGYTF.

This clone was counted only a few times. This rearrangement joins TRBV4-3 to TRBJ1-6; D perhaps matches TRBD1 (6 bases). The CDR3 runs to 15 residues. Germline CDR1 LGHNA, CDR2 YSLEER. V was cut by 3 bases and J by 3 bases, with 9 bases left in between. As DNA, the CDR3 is TGCGCCAGCAGCCAGGACAGTATCTATAATTCACCCCTCCACTTT. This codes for CASSQDSIYNSPLHF.

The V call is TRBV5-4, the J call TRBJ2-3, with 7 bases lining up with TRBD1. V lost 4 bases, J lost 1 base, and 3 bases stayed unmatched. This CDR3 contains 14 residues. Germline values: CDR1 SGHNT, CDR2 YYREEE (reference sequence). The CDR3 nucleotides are TGTGCCAGCAGCCCCCAGGGGGGCACAGATACGCAGTATTTT. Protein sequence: CASSPQGGTDTQYF.

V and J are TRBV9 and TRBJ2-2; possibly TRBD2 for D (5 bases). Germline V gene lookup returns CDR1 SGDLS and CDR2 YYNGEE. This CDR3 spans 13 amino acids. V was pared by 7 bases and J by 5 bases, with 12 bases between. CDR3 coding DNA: TGTGCCAGCGGCAAAGGAGGAACCGGGGAGCTGTTTTTT. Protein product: CASGKGGTGELFF.

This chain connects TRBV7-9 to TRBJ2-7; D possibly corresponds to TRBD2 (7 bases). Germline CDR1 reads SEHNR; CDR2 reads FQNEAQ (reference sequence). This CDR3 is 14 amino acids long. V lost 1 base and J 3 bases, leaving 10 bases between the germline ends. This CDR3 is CASSLDREGYEQYF. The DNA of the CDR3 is TGTGCCAGCAGCTTAGACAGGGAGGGCTACGAGCAGTACTTC.

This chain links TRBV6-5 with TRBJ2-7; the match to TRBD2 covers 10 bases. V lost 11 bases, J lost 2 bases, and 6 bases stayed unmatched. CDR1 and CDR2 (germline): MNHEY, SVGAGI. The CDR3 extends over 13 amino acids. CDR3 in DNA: TGTGCCTGCCAGCGGGGGGGACCCTACGAGCAGTACTTC. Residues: CACQRGGPYEQYF.

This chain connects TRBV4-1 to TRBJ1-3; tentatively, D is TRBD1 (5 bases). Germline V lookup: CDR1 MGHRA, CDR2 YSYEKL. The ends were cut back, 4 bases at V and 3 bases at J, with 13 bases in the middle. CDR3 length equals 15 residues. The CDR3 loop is CASSLSGQGGNTIYF. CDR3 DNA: TGCGCCAGCAGCCTGTCTGGGCAGGGTGGAAACACCATATATTTT.

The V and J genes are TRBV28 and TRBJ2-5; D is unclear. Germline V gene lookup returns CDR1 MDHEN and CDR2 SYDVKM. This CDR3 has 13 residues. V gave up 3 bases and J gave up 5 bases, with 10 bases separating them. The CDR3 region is CASSLAPRETQYF. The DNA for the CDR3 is TGTGCCAGCAGTTTGGCCCCGAGGGAGACCCAGTACTTC.

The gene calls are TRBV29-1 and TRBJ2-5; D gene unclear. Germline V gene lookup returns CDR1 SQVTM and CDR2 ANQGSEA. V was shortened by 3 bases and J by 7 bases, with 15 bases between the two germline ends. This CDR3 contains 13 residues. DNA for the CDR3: TGCAGCGTTGATGGGCTTGGTAGTGTGACCCAGTACTTC. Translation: CSVDGLGSVTQYF.

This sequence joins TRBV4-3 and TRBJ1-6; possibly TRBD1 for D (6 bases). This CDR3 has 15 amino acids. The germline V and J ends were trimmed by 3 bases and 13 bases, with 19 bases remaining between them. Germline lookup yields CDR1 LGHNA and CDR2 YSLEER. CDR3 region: CASSQVGQGRGPLHF. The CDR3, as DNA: TGCGCCAGCAGCCAGGTGGGCCAGGGAAGGGGGCCCCTCCACTTT.

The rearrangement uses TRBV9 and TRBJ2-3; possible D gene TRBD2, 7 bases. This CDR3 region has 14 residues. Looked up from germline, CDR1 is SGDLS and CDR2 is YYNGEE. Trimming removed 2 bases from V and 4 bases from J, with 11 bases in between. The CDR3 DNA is TGTGCCAGCAGCGTGGAGGGGGGGCCAGATACGCAGTATTTT. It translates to CASSVEGGPDTQYF.

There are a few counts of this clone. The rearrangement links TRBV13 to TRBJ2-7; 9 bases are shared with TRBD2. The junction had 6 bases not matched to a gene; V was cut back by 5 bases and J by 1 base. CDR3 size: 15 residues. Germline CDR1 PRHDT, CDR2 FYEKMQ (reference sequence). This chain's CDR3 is CASSPVAGDSYEQYF. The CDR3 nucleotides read TGTGCCAGCAGCCCAGTAGCGGGAGATTCCTACGAGCAGTACTTC. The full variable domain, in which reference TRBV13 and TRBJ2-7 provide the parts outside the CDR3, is AAGVIQSPRHLIKEKRETATLKCYPIPRHDTVYWYQQGPGQDPQFLISFYEKMQSDKGSIPDRFSAQQFSDYHSELNMSSLELGDSALYFCASSPVAGDSYEQYFGPGTRLTVT.

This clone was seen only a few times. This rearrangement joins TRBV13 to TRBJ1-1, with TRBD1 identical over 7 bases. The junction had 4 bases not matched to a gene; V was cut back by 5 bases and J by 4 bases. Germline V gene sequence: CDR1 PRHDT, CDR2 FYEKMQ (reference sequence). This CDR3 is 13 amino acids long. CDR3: CASSQQGITEAFF. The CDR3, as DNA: TGTGCCAGCAGCCAACAGGGGATCACTGAAGCTTTCTTT. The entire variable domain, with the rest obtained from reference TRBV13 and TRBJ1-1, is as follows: AAGVIQSPRHLIKEKRETATLKCYPIPRHDTVYWYQQGPGQDPQFLISFYEKMQSDKGSIPDRFSAQQFSDYHSELNMSSLELGDSALYFCASSQQGITEAFFGQGTRLTVV.

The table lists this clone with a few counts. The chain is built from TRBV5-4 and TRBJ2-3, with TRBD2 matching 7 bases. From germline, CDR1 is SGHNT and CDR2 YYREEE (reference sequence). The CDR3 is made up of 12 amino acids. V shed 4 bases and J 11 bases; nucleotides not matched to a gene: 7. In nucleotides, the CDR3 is TGTGCCAGCAGCGTGAGCGGGATGGTGCAGTATTTT. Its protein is CASSVSGMVQYF.

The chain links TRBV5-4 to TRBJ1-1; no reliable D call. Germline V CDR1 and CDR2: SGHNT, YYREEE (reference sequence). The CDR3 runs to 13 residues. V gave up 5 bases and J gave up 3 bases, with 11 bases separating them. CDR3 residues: CASRLDGYTEAFF. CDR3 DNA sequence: TGTGCCAGCAGGCTCGACGGGTACACTGAAGCTTTCTTT.

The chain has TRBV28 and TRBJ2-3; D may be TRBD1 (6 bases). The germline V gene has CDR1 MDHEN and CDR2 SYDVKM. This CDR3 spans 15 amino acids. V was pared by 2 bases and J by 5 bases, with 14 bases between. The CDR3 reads CASSLGSGVQDTQYF. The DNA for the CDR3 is TGTGCCAGCAGTTTAGGGTCAGGGGTACAAGATACGCAGTATTTT. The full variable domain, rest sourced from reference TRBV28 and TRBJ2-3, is DVKVTQSSRYLVKRTGEKVFLECVQDMDHENMFWYRQDPGLGLRLIYFSYDVKMKEKGDIPEGYSVSREKKERFSLILESASTNQTSMYLCASSLGSGVQDTQYFGPGTRLTVL.

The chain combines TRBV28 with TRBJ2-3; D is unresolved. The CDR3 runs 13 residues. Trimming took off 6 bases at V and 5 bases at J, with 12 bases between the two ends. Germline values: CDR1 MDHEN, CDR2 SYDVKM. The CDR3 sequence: CASSPPWRDTQYF. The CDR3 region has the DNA TGTGCCAGCAGCCCCCCCTGGAGAGATACGCAGTATTTT. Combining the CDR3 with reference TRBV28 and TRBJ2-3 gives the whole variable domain DVKVTQSSRYLVKRTGEKVFLECVQDMDHENMFWYRQDPGLGLRLIYFSYDVKMKEKGDIPEGYSVSREKKERFSLILESASTNQTSMYLCASSPPWRDTQYFGPGTRLTVL.

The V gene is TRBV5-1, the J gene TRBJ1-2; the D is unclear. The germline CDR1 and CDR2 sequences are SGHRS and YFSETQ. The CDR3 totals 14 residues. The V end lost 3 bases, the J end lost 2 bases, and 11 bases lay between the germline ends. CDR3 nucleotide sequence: TGCGCCAGCAGCTCCAACCGGGAAAACTATGGCTACACCTTC. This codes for CASSSNRENYGYTF.

CDR3 nucleotide sequence: TGCGCCAGCAGCTTGGCCGGGGGAGCGGTGAACACCGGGGAGCTGTTTTTT. Amino acids: CASSLAGGAVNTGELFF. This chain uses TRBV5-1 with TRBJ2-2; TRBD2 might be the D (6 bases). The CDR3 is 17 residues long. V lost 0 bases and J 1 base, leaving 13 bases between the germline ends. From germline, CDR1 is SGHRS and CDR2 YFSETQ.

The CDR3 here is CATSRTLGGYDQPQHF. The CDR3 DNA sequence: TGTGCCACCAGCAGAACCCTCGGAGGGTATGATCAGCCCCAGCATTTT. This sequence joins TRBV15 and TRBJ1-5; D remains unclear. The V and J ends lost 2 bases and 5 bases respectively, with 16 bases between them. This CDR3 contains 16 residues. Germline V gives CDR1 LNHNV, CDR2 YYDKDF (reference sequence).

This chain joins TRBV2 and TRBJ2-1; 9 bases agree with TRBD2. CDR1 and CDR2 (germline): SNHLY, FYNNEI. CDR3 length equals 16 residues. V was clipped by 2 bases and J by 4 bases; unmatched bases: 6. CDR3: CASSERGLATYNEQFF. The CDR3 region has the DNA TGTGCCAGCAGTGAAAGGGGACTAGCTACTTACAATGAGCAGTTCTTC.

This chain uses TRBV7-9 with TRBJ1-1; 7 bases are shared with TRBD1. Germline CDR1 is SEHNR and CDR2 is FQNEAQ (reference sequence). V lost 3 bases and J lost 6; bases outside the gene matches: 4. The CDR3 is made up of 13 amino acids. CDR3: CASSFSGQSEAFF. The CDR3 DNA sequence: TGTGCCAGCAGCTTTTCGGGACAGTCTGAAGCTTTCTTT.

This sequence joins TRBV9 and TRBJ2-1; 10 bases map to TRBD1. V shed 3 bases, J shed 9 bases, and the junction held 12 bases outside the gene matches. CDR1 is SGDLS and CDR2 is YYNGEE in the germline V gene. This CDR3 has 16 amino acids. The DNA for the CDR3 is TGTGCCAGCAGCGCCGCCCTCGGGACAGGGGTGGGTGAGCAGTTCTTC. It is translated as CASSAALGTGVGEQFF.

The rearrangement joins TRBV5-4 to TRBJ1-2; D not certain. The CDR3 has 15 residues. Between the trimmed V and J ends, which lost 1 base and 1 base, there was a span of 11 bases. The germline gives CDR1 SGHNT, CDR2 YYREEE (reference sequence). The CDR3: CASSLYQLINYGYTF. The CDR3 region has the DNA TGTGCCAGCAGCTTGTATCAACTAATTAACTATGGCTACACCTTC.

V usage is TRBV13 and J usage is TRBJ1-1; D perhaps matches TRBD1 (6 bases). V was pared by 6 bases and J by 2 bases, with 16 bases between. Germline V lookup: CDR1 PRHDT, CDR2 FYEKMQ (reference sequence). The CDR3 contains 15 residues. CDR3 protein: CASSLTGTPNTEAFF. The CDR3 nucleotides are TGTGCCAGCAGTCTGACCGGGACACCTAACACTGAAGCTTTCTTT. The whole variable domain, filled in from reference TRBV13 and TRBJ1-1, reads AAGVIQSPRHLIKEKRETATLKCYPIPRHDTVYWYQQGPGQDPQFLISFYEKMQSDKGSIPDRFSAQQFSDYHSELNMSSLELGDSALYFCASSLTGTPNTEAFFGQGTRLTVV.

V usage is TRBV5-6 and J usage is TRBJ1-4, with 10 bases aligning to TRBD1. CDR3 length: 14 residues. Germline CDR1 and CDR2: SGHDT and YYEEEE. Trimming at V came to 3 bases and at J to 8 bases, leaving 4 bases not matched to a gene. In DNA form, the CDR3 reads TGTGCCAGCAGCTGGGGGACAGGGGAAGAAAAACTGTTTTTT. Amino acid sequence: CASSWGTGEEKLFF.

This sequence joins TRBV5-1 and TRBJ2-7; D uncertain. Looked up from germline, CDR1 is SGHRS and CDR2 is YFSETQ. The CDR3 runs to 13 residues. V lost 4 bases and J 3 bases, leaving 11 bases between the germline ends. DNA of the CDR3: TGCGCCAGCAGCCTAACCATGAGCTACGAGCAGTACTTC. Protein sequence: CASSLTMSYEQYF.

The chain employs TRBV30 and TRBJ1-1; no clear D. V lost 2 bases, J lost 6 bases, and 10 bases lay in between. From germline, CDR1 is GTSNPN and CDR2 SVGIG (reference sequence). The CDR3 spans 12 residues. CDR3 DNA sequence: TGTGCCTGGAGTTCTTTTTCGGCTGAAGCTTTCTTT. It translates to CAWSSFSAEAFF.

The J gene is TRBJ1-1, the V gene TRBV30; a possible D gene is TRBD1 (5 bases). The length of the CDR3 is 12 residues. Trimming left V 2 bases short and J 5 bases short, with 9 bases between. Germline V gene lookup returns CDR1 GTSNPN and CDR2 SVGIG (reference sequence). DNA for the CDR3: TGTGCCTGGAGTTCAGGGAGGACTGAAGCTTTCTTT. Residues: CAWSSGRTEAFF.

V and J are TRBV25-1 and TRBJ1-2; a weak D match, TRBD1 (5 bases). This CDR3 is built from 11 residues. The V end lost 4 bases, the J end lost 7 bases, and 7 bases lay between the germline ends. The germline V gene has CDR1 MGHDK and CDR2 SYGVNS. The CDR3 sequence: CASSGGGGYTF. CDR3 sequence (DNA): TGTGCCAGCAGTGGGGGGGGTGGCTACACCTTC.